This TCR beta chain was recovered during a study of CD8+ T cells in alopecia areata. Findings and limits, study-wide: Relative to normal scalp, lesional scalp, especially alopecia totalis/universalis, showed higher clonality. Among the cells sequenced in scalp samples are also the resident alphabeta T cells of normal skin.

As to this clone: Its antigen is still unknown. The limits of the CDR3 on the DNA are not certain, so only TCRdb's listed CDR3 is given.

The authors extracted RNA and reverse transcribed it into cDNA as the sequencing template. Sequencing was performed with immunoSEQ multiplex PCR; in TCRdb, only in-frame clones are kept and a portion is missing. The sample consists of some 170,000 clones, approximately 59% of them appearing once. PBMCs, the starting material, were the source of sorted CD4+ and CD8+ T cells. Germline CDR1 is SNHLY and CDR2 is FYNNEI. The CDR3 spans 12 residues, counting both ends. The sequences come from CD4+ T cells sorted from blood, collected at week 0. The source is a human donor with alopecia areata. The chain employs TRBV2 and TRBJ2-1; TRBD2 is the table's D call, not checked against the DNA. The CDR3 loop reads CASILEYNEQFF.